Listed below are T cell receptor beta chains from one sample, sequenced in a study of neoadjuvant anti-PD-1 for oral cavity cancer. Here immunoSEQ multiplex PCR was the method, and the copy in TCRdb shows in-frame clones only, minus some. The data hold 60,000 to 75,000 clones, with about 86% observed a single time. The specimen was PBMCs, collected before nivolumab (anti-PD-1) treatment. These receptors were obtained from a person between 40 and 85 years old with oral cavity squamous cell carcinoma. Both conserved end residues are part of each CDR3.

V gene: TRBV6-4
J gene: TRBJ2-7
CDR3 length: 15
CDR3 protein: CASSEGVGNSNEQYF

V gene: TRBV7-9
J gene: TRBJ1-2
CDR3 length: 15
CDR3 protein: CASSPVRGTNYGYTF

V gene: TRBV13
J gene: TRBJ1-1
CDR3 length: 13
CDR3 protein: CASTRSRGTEAFF

V gene: TRBV13
J gene: TRBJ1-2
CDR3 length: 13
CDR3 protein: CASSRWTGYGYTF

V gene: TRBV9
J gene: TRBJ2-7
CDR3 length: 15
CDR3 protein: CASSGSGTRGSEQYF

V gene: TRBV7-9
J gene: TRBJ2-1
CDR3 length: 17
CDR3 protein: CASSSRDARTTYNEQFF

V gene: TRBV25-1
J gene: TRBJ1-5
CDR3 length: 14
CDR3 protein: CASSGGISNQPQHF

V gene: TRBV19
J gene: TRBJ1-5
CDR3 length: 16
CDR3 protein: CASSIGQTGGFPPQHF

V gene: TRBV2
J gene: TRBJ2-4
CDR3 length: 17
CDR3 protein: CASSEGATGLAKNIQYF

V gene: TRBV30
J gene: TRBJ1-5
CDR3 length: 12
CDR3 protein: CAWGGGGQPQHF

V gene: TRBV11-2
J gene: TRBJ2-5
CDR3 length: 13
CDR3 protein: CASSLGGQETQYF

V gene: TRBV28
J gene: TRBJ1-5
CDR3 length: 17
CDR3 protein: CASSSSVLLRGNQPQHF

V gene: TRBV5-6
J gene: TRBJ2-4
CDR3 length: 16
CDR3 protein: CASSEAGQLAKNIQYF

V gene: TRBV9
J gene: TRBJ2-2
CDR3 length: 16
CDR3 protein: CASSVGGDRITGELFF

V gene: TRBV7-9
J gene: TRBJ2-4
CDR3 length: 17
CDR3 protein: CASSPLHQTSAKNIQYF

V gene: TRBV5-1
J gene: TRBJ2-3
CDR3 length: 14
CDR3 protein: CASSPGQRTDTQYF

V gene: TRBV7-8
J gene: TRBJ1-2
CDR3 length: 13
CDR3 protein: CASSLGAISGYTF

V gene: TRBV19
J gene: TRBJ1-2
CDR3 length: 15
CDR3 protein: CASSGAGDGSEGYTF

V gene: TRBV6-1
J gene: TRBJ1-2
CDR3 length: 14
CDR3 protein: CASTDRGHRYGYTF

V gene: TRBV28
J gene: TRBJ2-7
CDR3 length: 11
CDR3 protein: CASSFQYEQYF

V gene: TRBV30
J gene: TRBJ2-7
CDR3 length: 11
CDR3 protein: CAWSGTYEQYF

V gene: TRBV9
J gene: TRBJ2-2
CDR3 length: 13
CDR3 protein: CASSGLNTGELFF

V gene: TRBV27
J gene: TRBJ1-1
CDR3 length: 12
CDR3 protein: CASTGRKNEAFF

V gene: TRBV6-1
J gene: TRBJ2-2
CDR3 length: 15
CDR3 protein: CASSEGLAGSGELFF

V gene: TRBV6-1
J gene: TRBJ2-2
CDR3 length: 14
CDR3 protein: CASTRSRNTGELFF